This T cell receptor beta chain was captured in a study of sequential checkpoint blockade in melanoma. This CDR3 comprises 16 residues. The germline V gene encodes CDR1 LNHNV and CDR2 YYDKDF (reference sequence). The J segment lost 0 bases and the V segment lost 1 base, leaving 3 bases of the junction unmatched. This sample's treatment: randomized to nivolumab then ipilimumab (arm A) or the reverse (arm B). No patient had prior DNA-damaging chemotherapy. Live CD3+CD8+ CD19− CD56− cells were sorted from PBMCs. Generated by immunoSEQ multiplex PCR, the TCRdb table keeps only in-frame clones and is missing some. Altogether roughly 5,000 clones are present, roughly 55% being singletons, with the ten largest covering about 39%.

The source was CD8+ T cells sorted from blood (inferred from file names), collected from a patient given nivolumab and ipilimumab in sequence. This clonotype was obtained from a human donor with melanoma. This sequence joins TRBV15 and TRBJ1-2; the match to TRBD1 covers 9 bases. The CDR3 here is CATSRGNRGPNYGYTF. Here the CDR3 DNA reads TGTGCCACCAGCAGAGGGAACAGGGGGCCTAACTATGGCTACACCTTC.